This T cell receptor beta chain was identified during a study of T cell changes during pregnancy in multiple sclerosis. The method was immunoSEQ multiplex PCR; TCRdb's version includes in-frame clones alone and lacks a portion of them. The data hold some 74,000 clones, with approximately 92% observed a single time. Trimming pared 0 bases from V and 6 bases from J, leaving 9 bases between. CDR3 length equals 13 residues. Germline values: CDR1 SGHRS, CDR2 YFSETQ. The source was peripheral blood, collected after pregnancy. This rearrangement joins TRBV5-1 to TRBJ1-2, with D unclear. This TCR derives from a female donor in good health, enrolled as a control in a pregnancy study. CDR3 nucleotides: TGCGCCAGCAGCTTGGCCAGGAAAGATGGCTACACCTTC. Translated, it gives CASSLARKDGYTF.